This T cell receptor beta chain was found in a study of response to subunit inactivated influenza vaccine. Study conclusions and caveats: The authors offered the suggestion that each seasonal influenza vaccination recruits few new T cells.

This clonotype showed up many times. Its cognate antigen is unknown. Looked up from germline, CDR1 is MNHEY and CDR2 is SVGEGT. V was clipped by 5 bases and J by 2 bases, with 28 bases between them. This CDR3 contains 19 residues. A single record per CDR3 protein comes from TCRdb applying MiXCR to the RT-PCR reads. The data hold around 570,000 distinct CDR3 sequences, with approximately 7.7% observed a single time. The chain combines TRBV6-2 or TRBV6-3 with TRBJ2-7, with D possibly matching TRBD2 (6 bases). The sequences come from PBMCs from blood, collected around 25 months after vaccination. The TCR comes from a man between 50 and 69 years old who received an inactivated influenza vaccine. The CDR3 DNA is TGTGCCAGCAGTAAATTAGTCCGTGGCTCTCGAAGGGAGGCCTACGAGCAGTACTTC. This codes for CASSKLVRGSRREAYEQYF.